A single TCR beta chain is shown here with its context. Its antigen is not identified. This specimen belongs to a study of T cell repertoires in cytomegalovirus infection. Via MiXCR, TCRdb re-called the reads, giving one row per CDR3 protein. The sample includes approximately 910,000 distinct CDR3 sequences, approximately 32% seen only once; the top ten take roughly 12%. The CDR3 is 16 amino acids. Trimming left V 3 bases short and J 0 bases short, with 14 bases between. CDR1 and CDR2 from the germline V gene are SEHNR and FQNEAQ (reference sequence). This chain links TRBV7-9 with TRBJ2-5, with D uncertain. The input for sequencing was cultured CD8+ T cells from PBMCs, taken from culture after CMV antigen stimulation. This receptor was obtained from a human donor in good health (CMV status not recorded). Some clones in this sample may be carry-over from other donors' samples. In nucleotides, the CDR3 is TGTGCCAGCAGCTTTTTATTCTCCAATTACCAAGAGACCCAGTACTTC. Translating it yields CASSFLFSNYQETQYF.